The rows below give T cell receptor beta chains drawn from one sample of a study of T-cell memory formation after mild COVID-19. MiXCR, applied by TCRdb to the 5' RACE reads, yields one record per CDR3 protein. Here the sample spans 350,000 to 500,000 distinct CDR3 sequences, 15% to 20% being singletons. The specimen was PBMCs or a T cell subset sorted from them (not recorded which). These receptors were collected from a man between 18 and 35 years old who had mild COVID-19 (a few samples of this study predate the infection). Cell type and time point are not known. Both conserved end residues are part of each CDR3. The order of the fields is V gene, clone size, J gene, D gene, CDR3 protein, CDR3 DNA. D genes are given only for firm matches. Clone size, where shown, is once, few, many, or a class for clones that have expanded.

>TRBV7-9|few|TRBJ2-7|NA
CASSPGEVYEQYF
TGTGCCAGCAGCCCCGGGGAGGTTTACGAGCAGTACTTC
>TRBV9|NA|TRBJ2-1|TRBD2
CASSVGGLAGGREQFF
TGTGCCAGCAGCGTTGGAGGACTAGCGGGGGGGCGGGAGCAGTTCTTC
>TRBV6-1|NA|TRBJ2-2|NA
CASSAENTGELFF
TGTGCCAGCAGTGCGGAGAACACCGGGGAGCTGTTTTTT
>TRBV12-3/TRBV12-4|NA|TRBJ2-7|NA
CASRSDRFGEQYF
TGTGCCAGCAGATCTGACAGGTTTGGCGAGCAGTACTTC
>TRBV5-6|NA|TRBJ2-1|NA
CASSLLGPEQFF
TGTGCCAGCAGCTTGTTAGGTCCTGAGCAGTTCTTC
>TRBV4-1|NA|TRBJ2-4|TRBD2
CASSQGIAGGLAKNIQYF
TGCGCCAGCAGCCAAGGTATAGCGGGGGGACTAGCCAAAAACATTCAGTACTTC
>TRBV14|NA|TRBJ2-1|TRBD2
CASSQAGLKLEDEQFF
TGTGCCAGCAGCCAAGCGGGACTAAAGTTGGAGGATGAGCAGTTCTTC
>TRBV6-2/TRBV6-3|NA|TRBJ1-5|NA
CASSRWGGDNQPQHF
TGTGCCAGCAGTAGGTGGGGCGGTGACAATCAGCCCCAGCATTTT
>TRBV4-2|many|TRBJ1-1|NA
CASSQESGGGNTEAFF
TGTGCCAGCAGCCAAGAAAGTGGGGGAGGGAACACTGAAGCTTTCTTT
>TRBV4-3|few|TRBJ1-1|NA
CASSHSGRFTEAFF
TGCGCCAGCAGCCACTCAGGGAGATTCACTGAAGCTTTCTTT
>TRBV5-1|few|TRBJ1-2|NA
CASSFITQGTAYGYTF
TGCGCCAGCAGCTTCATAACTCAGGGCACCGCCTATGGCTACACCTTC
>TRBV4-1|many|TRBJ2-5|NA
CASSQGEGEGQETQYF
TGCGCCAGCAGCCAAGGAGAGGGAGAGGGACAAGAGACCCAGTACTTC
>TRBV15|NA|TRBJ1-1|NA
CATSRVGGAGTEAFF
TGTGCCACCAGCAGAGTGGGGGGGGCCGGGACTGAAGCTTTCTTT
>TRBV19|NA|TRBJ2-1|TRBD2
CASSIALAVYNEQFF
TGTGCCAGTAGTATAGCCCTAGCGGTGTACAATGAGCAGTTCTTC
>TRBV7-9|once|TRBJ1-2|NA
CASSHPRGRHGYTF
TGTGCCAGCAGCCACCCCAGGGGCCGGCATGGCTACACCTTC
>TRBV10-3|NA|TRBJ2-7|NA
CATRDPWGYEQYF
TGTGCCACCCGGGACCCCTGGGGGTACGAGCAGTACTTC
>TRBV20-1|few|TRBJ1-5|NA
CSAKIPNQPQHF
TGCAGTGCTAAAATCCCCAATCAGCCCCAGCATTTT